This note documents a single T cell receptor (beta chain) sequence. This sample was included in a study of blood T cell repertoires in COVID-19. CDR3 size: 13 residues. The V gene's germline CDR1 is MGHDK and CDR2 SYGVNS. The V end was cut by 5 bases, the J end by 4 bases, with 11 bases between. TCRdb's table, derived via immunoSEQ multiplex PCR, lists solely in-frame clones and lacks some. The repertoire consists of approximately 490,000 clones, with less than 90% occurring once and the leading ten covering 6.5% to 8.5%. The receptor's source is a woman aged 60 to 75 who had recovered from COVID-19. This chain links TRBV25-1 with TRBJ1-2; possibly TRBD1 for D (6 bases). The sample was PBMCs or T cells enriched from blood (not recorded which). As DNA, the CDR3 is TGTGCCAGCAGTATCCGAGGGGGCTATGGCTACACCTTC. Its translation is CASSIRGGYGYTF.